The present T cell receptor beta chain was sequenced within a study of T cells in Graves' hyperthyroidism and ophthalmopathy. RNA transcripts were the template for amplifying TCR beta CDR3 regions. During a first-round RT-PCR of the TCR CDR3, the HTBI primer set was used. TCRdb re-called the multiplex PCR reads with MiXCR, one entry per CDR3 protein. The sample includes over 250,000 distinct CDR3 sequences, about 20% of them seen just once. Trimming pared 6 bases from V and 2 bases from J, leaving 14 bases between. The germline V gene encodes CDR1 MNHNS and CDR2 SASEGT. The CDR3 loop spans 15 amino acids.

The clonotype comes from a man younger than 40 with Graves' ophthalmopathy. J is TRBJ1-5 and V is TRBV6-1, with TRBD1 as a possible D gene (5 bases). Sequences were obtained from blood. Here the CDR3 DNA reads TGTGCCAGCAGCCAAAACGTGGGGGGCAATCAGCCCCAGCATTTT. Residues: CASSQNVGGNQPQHF.